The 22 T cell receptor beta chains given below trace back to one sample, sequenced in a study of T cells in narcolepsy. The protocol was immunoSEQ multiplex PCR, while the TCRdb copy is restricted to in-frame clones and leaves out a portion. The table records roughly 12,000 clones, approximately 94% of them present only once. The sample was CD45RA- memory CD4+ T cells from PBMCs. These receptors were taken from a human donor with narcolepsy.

CDR3 sequence: CASSYSWGGEQFF. DNA of the CDR3: TGTGCCAGCAGTTACTCATGGGGAGGAGAGCAGTTCTTC. The V gene is TRBV6-5, the J gene TRBJ2-1, with D maybe TRBD2 (6 bases). CDR3 length equals 13 residues. Germline CDR1 MNHEY, CDR2 SVGAGI. Trimming removed 0 bases from V and 10 bases from J, with 10 bases in between.

CDR3 sequence reads: CASSRAPTTNEKLFF. In DNA, the CDR3 is TGTGCCAGCAGTCGGGCCCCAACCACGAATGAAAAACTGTTTTTT. The chain combines TRBV9 with TRBJ1-4; D is unclear. Germline assignment: CDR1 SGDLS and CDR2 YYNGEE. Trimming removed 5 bases from V and 5 bases from J, with 16 bases in between. This CDR3 has 15 amino acids.

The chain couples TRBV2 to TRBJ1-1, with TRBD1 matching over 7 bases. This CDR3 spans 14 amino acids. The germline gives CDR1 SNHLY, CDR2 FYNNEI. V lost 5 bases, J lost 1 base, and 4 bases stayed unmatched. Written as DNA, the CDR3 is TGTGCCAGCAGTATTGGGACAGCGAACACTGAAGCTTTCTTT. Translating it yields CASSIGTANTEAFF.

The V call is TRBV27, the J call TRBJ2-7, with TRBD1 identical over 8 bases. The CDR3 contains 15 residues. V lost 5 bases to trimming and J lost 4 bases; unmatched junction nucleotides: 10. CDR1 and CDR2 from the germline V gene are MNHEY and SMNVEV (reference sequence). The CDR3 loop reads CASSPTGQGSYEQYF. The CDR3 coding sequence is TGTGCCAGCAGTCCTACCGGACAGGGATCGTACGAGCAGTACTTC.

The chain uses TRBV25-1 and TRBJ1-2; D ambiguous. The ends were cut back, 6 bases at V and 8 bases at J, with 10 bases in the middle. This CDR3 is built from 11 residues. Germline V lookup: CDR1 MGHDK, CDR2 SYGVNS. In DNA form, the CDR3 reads TGTGCCAGCAGGGCCGAATGGGGCTACACCTTC. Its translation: CASRAEWGYTF.

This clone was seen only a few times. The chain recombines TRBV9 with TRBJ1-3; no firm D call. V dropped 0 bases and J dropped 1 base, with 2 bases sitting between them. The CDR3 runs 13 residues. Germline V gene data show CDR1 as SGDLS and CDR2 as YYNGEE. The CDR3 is CASSVASGNTIYF. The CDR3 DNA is TGTGCCAGCAGCGTAGCGTCTGGAAACACCATATATTTT. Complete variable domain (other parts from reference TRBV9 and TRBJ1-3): DSGVTQTPKHLITATGQRVTLRCSPRSGDLSVYWYQQSLDQGLQFLIQYYNGEERAKGNILERFSAQQFPDLHSELNLSSLELGDSALYFCASSVASGNTIYFGEGSWLTVV.

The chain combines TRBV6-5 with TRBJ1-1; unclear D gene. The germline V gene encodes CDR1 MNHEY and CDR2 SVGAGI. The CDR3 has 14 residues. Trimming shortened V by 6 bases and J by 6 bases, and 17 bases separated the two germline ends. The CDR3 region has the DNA TGTGCCAGCAGCAGATGGGGTAACAGCGCTGAAGCTTTCTTT. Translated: CASSRWGNSAEAFF.

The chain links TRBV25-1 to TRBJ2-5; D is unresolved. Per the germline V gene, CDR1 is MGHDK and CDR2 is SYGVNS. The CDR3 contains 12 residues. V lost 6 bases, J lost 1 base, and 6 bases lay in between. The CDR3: CASRLGQETQYF. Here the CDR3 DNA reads TGTGCCAGCAGACTTGGCCAAGAGACCCAGTACTTC. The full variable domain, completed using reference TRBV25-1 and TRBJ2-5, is EADIYQTPRYLVIGTGKKITLECSQTMGHDKMYWYQQDPGMELHLIHYSYGVNSTEKGDLSSESTVSRIRTEHFPLTLESARPSHTSQYLCASRLGQETQYFGPGTRLLVL.

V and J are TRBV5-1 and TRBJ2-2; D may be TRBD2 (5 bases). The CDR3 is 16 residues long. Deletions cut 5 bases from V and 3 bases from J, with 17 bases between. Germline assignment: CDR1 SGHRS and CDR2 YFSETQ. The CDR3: CASSQSPARDTGELFF. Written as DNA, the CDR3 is TGCGCCAGCAGTCAAAGCCCAGCGAGGGACACCGGGGAGCTGTTTTTT.

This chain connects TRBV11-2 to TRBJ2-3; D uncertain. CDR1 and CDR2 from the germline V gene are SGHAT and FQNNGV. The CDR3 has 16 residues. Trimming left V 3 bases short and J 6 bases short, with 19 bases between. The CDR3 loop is CASSFSGRPRSDTQYF. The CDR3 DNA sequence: TGTGCCAGCAGCTTTTCCGGCCGACCAAGGTCCGATACGCAGTATTTT.

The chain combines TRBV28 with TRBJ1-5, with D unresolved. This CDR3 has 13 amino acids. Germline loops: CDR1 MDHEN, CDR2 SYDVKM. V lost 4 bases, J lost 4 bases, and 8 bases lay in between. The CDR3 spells CASSSSVNQPQHF. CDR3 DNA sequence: TGTGCCAGCAGTTCTTCCGTTAATCAGCCCCAGCATTTT.

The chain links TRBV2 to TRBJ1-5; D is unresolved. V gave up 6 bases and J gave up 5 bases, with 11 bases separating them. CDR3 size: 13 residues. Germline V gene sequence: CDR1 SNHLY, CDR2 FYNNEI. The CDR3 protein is CASRSLRDQPQHF. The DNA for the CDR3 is TGTGCCAGCAGATCTTTACGCGATCAGCCCCAGCATTTT.

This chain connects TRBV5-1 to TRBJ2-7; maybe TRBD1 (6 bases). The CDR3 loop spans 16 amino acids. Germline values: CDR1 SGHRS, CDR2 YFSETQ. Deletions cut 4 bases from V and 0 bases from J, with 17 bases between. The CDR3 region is CASSPRTASSSYEQYF. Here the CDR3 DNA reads TGCGCCAGCAGCCCCCGGACAGCTTCAAGCTCCTACGAGCAGTACTTC.

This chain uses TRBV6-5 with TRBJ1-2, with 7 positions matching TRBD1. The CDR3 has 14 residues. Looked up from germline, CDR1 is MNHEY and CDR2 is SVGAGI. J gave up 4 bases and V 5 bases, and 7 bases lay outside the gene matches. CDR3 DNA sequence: TGTGCCAGCAGTCCGACTGGGACAGTCTATGGCTACACCTTC. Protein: CASSPTGTVYGYTF.

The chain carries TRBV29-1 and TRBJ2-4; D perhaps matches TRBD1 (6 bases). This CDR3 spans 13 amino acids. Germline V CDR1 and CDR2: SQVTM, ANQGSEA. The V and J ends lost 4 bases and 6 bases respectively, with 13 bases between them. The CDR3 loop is CSVVGGWRNIQYF. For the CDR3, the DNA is TGCAGCGTTGTTGGGGGCTGGCGAAACATTCAGTACTTC.

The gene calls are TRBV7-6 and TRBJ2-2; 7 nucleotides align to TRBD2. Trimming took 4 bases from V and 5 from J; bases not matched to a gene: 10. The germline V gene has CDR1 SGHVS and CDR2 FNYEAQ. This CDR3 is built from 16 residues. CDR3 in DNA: TGTGCCAGCAGCTCGCTTAGCGGGTTAGGGACCGGGGAGCTGTTTTTT. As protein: CASSSLSGLGTGELFF.

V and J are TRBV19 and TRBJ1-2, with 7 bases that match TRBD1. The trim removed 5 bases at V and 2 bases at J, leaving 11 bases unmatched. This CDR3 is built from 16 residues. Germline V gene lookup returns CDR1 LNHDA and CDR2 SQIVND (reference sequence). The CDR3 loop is CASSPSGTEENYGYTF. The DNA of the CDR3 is TGTGCCAGTAGTCCGTCCGGGACAGAGGAGAACTATGGCTACACCTTC. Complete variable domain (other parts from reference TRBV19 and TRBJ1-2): DGGITQSPKYLFRKEGQNVTLSCEQNLNHDAMYWYRQDPGQGLRLIYYSQIVNDFQKGDIAEGYSVSREKKESFPLTVTSAQKNPTAFYLCASSPSGTEENYGYTFGSGTRLTVV.

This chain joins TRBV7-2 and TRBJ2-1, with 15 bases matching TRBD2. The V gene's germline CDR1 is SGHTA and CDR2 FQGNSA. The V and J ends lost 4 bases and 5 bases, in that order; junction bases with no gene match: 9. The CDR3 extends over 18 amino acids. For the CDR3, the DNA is TGTGCCAGCAGCTGGTCTCGGGGGACTAGCGGGGGGAACAATGAGCAGTTCTTC. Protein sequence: CASSWSRGTSGGNNEQFF.

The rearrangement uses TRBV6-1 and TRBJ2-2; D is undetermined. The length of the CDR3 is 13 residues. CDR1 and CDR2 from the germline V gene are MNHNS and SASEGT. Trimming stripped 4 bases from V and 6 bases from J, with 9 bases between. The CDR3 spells CASSVGPAGELFF. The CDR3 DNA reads TGTGCCAGCAGTGTAGGACCGGCCGGGGAGCTGTTTTTT.

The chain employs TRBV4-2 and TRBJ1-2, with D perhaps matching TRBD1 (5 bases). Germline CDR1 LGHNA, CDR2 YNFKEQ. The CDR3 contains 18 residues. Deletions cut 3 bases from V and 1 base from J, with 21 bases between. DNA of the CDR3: TGTGCCAGCAGCCAGGGACCAGCGACAGTTCGCTTTAACTATGGCTACACCTTC. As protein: CASSQGPATVRFNYGYTF.

This CDR3 reads CASSRQREDTQYF. DNA for the CDR3: TGTGCCAGCTCACGGCAGCGGGAGGATACGCAGTATTTT. The chain is built from TRBV6-6 and TRBJ2-3; 8 bases fit TRBD2. The CDR3 spans 13 residues. Looked up from germline, CDR1 is MNHNY and CDR2 is SVGAGI (reference sequence). The junction had 7 bases not matched to a gene; V was cut back by 8 bases and J by 6 bases.

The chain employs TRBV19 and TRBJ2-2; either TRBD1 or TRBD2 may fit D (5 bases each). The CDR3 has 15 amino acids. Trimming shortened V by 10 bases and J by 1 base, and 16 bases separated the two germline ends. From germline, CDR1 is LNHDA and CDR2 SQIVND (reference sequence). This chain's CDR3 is CATRTSGRNTGELFF. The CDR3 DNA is TGTGCCACTCGCACATCGGGACGGAACACCGGGGAGCTGTTTTTT.